A selection of T cell receptor beta chains follows, all from one sample in a study of T cells in Graves' hyperthyroidism and ophthalmopathy. MiXCR, run by TCRdb on the multiplex PCR reads, gives a single entry per CDR3 protein. Among hundreds of thousands of distinct CDR3 sequences listed, more than 30% were seen once. Sequenced sample: blood. These receptors came from a young man with Graves' hyperthyroidism. The CDR3 runs from the conserved cysteine through the conserved F or W. The D gene is left open where the match is weak. A clone size is listed for some rows: how often the clone was seen (once, few, many), or a class if it is expanded.

D | J | V | size | CDR3 | DNA
TRBD1 | TRBJ2-5 | TRBV7-9 | . | CASRFGTGVETQYF | TGTGCCAGCAGATTTGGGACAGGGGTGGAGACCCAGTACTTC
. | TRBJ1-1 | TRBV10-3 | . | CASSYSSLNTEAFF | TGTGCCAGCAGTTACTCGTCTTTGAACACTGAAGCTTTCTTT
. | TRBJ2-5 | TRBV20-1 | many | CSARRQRETQYF | TGCAGTGCTAGACGGCAGAGGGAGACCCAGTACTTC
. | TRBJ2-7 | TRBV19 | many | CASSMGDEQYF | TGTGCCAGTAGTATGGGCGACGAGCAGTACTTC
TRBD1 | TRBJ1-6 | TRBV15 | . | CATSREGTGLGLNSPLHF | TGTGCCACCAGCAGAGAAGGGACAGGGTTGGGGCTAAACTCACCCCTCCACTTT
TRBD1 | TRBJ1-6 | TRBV2 | . | CASIAKGGQRPNSPLHF | TGTGCCAGCATAGCCAAGGGGGGACAGAGGCCTAATTCACCCCTCCACTTT
TRBD1 | TRBJ1-1 | TRBV9 | . | CAWGGQGNTEAFF | TGTGCCTGGGGGGGACAGGGGAACACTGAAGCTTTCTTT
TRBD1 | TRBJ1-5 | TRBV12-3/TRBV12-4 | few | CASSSPGQGNGQPQHF | TGTGCCAGCAGTTCACCGGGACAGGGGAACGGGCAGCCCCAGCATTTT
. | TRBJ1-1 | TRBV6-1 | . | CASSPWTVPTPAEAFF | TGTGCCAGCAGCCCATGGACAGTCCCCACGCCGGCTGAAGCTTTCTTT
. | TRBJ2-7 | TRBV20-1 | many | CSARATGRHSYEQYF | TGCAGTGCTAGAGCCACGGGACGGCACTCCTACGAGCAGTACTTC
. | TRBJ1-5 | TRBV7-2 | . | CASSRAFGTQHF | TGTGCCAGCAGCCGAGCCTTTGGGACCCAGCATTTT
. | TRBJ1-3 | TRBV2 | . | CASSPATPGNTIYF | TGTGCCAGCAGTCCCGCGACGCCAGGAAACACCATATATTTT
TRBD1 | TRBJ2-5 | TRBV9 | many | CASSSPTGSVGETQYF | TGTGCCAGCAGCTCCCCGACAGGGTCTGTAGGGGAGACCCAGTACTTC
. | TRBJ1-2 | TRBV10-3 | . | CAISGAGSYGYTF | TGTGCCATCAGTGGAGCGGGCAGCTATGGCTACACCTTC
. | TRBJ1-2 | TRBV13 | . | CACQQSAFDGYTF | TGTGCGTGCCAGCAAAGCGCGTTCGATGGCTACACCTTC
. | TRBJ2-7 | TRBV7-2 | few | CASSARQAYSYEQYF | TGTGCCAGCAGCGCCCGACAGGCTTACTCCTACGAGCAGTACTTC
. | TRBJ1-3 | TRBV5-1 | few | CASSPDEAGNTIYF | TGCGCCAGCAGCCCCGACGAGGCAGGAAACACCATATATTTT
. | TRBJ1-1 | TRBV7-3 | many | CASSAGPPNTEAFF | TGTGCCAGCAGCGCGGGACCGCCGAACACTGAAGCTTTCTTT
. | TRBJ1-1 | TRBV6-5 | . | CASSYLRTLNTEAFF | TGTGCCAGCAGTTACCTGAGGACTCTGAACACTGAAGCTTTCTTT
. | TRBJ1-5 | TRBV13 | . | CASSQEWVDQPQHF | TGCGCCAGCAGCCAAGAATGGGTTGATCAGCCCCAGCATTTT
. | TRBJ1-3 | TRBV11-2 | . | CASSKLGLPGNTIYF | TGTGCCAGCAGCAAGCTCGGCTTACCTGGAAACACCATATATTTT
TRBD1 | TRBJ2-6 | TRBV20-1 | few | CSAGGTASGANVLTF | TGCAGTGCTGGTGGGACAGCCTCAGGGGCCAACGTCCTGACTTTC
. | TRBJ1-2 | TRBV29-1 | . | CSVEDGSYEQYGYTF | TGCAGCGTTGAGGACGGTTCCTACGAGCAGTATGGCTACACCTTC
. | TRBJ2-7 | TRBV14 | . | CASSQDWGPGEQYF | TGTGCCAGCAGCCAAGATTGGGGGCCGGGCGAGCAGTACTTC
. | TRBJ1-3 | TRBV19 | few | CASSKGTTPSGNTIYF | TGTGCCAGTAGTAAGGGGACGACGCCTTCTGGAAACACCATATATTTT
TRBD1 | TRBJ1-1 | TRBV29-1 | many | CSVPISTGRTEAFF | TGCAGCGTTCCTATCTCGACAGGGCGCACTGAAGCTTTCTTT
TRBD2 | TRBJ2-1 | TRBV10-1 | . | CASSEDLAGVVEQFF | TGCGCCAGCAGTGAGGACCTAGCGGGGGTTGTGGAGCAGTTCTTC
. | TRBJ2-7 | TRBV6-5 | . | CASSLGFGAEQYF | TGTGCCAGCAGTTTAGGGTTCGGTGCCGAGCAGTACTTC
. | TRBJ1-1 | TRBV6-1 | . | CASIPRFWGTEAFF | TGTGCCAGCATCCCGCGCTTTTGGGGCACTGAAGCTTTCTTT